A selection of T cell receptor beta chains follows, all from one sample in a study of Ad26.COV2.S vaccination and SARS-CoV-2 variants. This table comes from immunoSEQ multiplex PCR, and its TCRdb copy is limited to in-frame clones, with some not included. The table lists 430,000 or so clones, roughly nine tenths of them singletons. The source material was peripheral blood, sampled in a trial of Ad26.COV2.S vaccine versus placebo. These receptors came from a person between 18 and 65 years old who received the Ad26.COV2.S COVID-19 vaccine or a placebo. The CDR3 runs from the conserved cysteine through the conserved F or W. The order of the fields is D gene, V gene, clone size, J gene, CDR3 protein, CDR3 DNA. A D gene is named only where the DNA matches it firmly. Size is omitted from some rows. Given values are once, few, many or a class for expanded clones.

NA	TRBV7-2	NA	TRBJ1-5	CASSLAGNVGQPQHF	TGTGCCAGCAGCTTAGCTGGGAATGTGGGACAGCCCCAGCATTTT
NA	TRBV7-2	NA	TRBJ2-3	CASSLVGHTDTQYF	TGTGCCAGCAGCTTAGTGGGCCACACAGATACGCAGTATTTT
NA	TRBV15	NA	TRBJ1-1	CATSREGGRTEAFF	TGTGCCACCAGCAGAGAGGGAGGGCGGACTGAAGCTTTCTTT
NA	TRBV3-1/TRBV3-2	NA	TRBJ2-2	CASSQAGGELFF	TGTGCCAGCAGCCAAGCTGGAGGGGAGCTGTTTTTT
TRBD2	TRBV15	once	TRBJ2-4	CATSGLAGVAKNIQYF	TGCGCCACCAGCGGTTTAGCGGGAGTCGCCAAAAACATTCAGTACTTC
TRBD2	TRBV2	few	TRBJ2-2	CASRRLAGSTGELFF	TGTGCCAGCAGGAGACTAGCGGGGTCTACCGGGGAGCTGTTTTTT
NA	TRBV5-6	NA	TRBJ1-3	CASSLLFGNTIYF	TGTGCCAGCAGCTTACTTTTTGGAAACACCATATATTTT
NA	TRBV7-3	NA	TRBJ2-1	CASSPGRWNEQFF	TGTGCCAGCAGCCCCGGGCGCTGGAATGAGCAGTTCTTC
TRBD1	TRBV9	NA	TRBJ1-4	CASSPAPLGGEKLFF	TGTGCCAGCAGCCCAGCCCCCTTAGGGGGCGAGAAACTGTTTTTT
TRBD1	TRBV6-6	NA	TRBJ1-2	CASSYSDRGSYGYTF	TGTGCCAGCAGTTACTCGGACAGGGGAAGCTATGGCTACACCTTC
NA	TRBV4-1	NA	TRBJ1-1	CASSQAFGVNTEAFF	TGCGCCAGCAGCCAAGCTTTTGGGGTGAACACTGAAGCTTTCTTT
NA	TRBV19	NA	TRBJ1-5	CASSPTHNQPQHF	TGTGCCAGTAGTCCTACCCATAATCAGCCCCAGCATTTT
NA	TRBV11-2	NA	TRBJ2-4	CASSEQNIQYF	TGTGCCAGCAGCGAGCAAAACATTCAGTACTTC
NA	TRBV2	NA	TRBJ2-5	CASREETLKETQYF	TGTGCCAGCAGAGAGGAAACACTGAAAGAGACCCAGTACTTC
NA	TRBV11-3	NA	TRBJ2-2	CASSPRGYTGELFF	TGTGCCAGCAGCCCTCGGGGATACACCGGGGAGCTGTTTTTT
NA	TRBV5-1	NA	TRBJ2-5	CASSLEGGQETQYF	TGCGCCAGCAGCTTGGAGGGTGGACAAGAGACCCAGTACTTC
TRBD2	TRBV18	once	TRBJ2-3	CASSALAGGPGDTQYF	TGTGCCAGCTCAGCTCTAGCGGGAGGGCCAGGTGATACGCAGTATTTT